Shown below are 32 T cell receptor beta chains from a single sample sequenced in a study of T-cell reconstitution after alpha-beta-depleted transplantation in children. Construction of the TCRbeta library involved unique molecular identifiers. TCRdb re-called the PCR reads through MiXCR, storing one row per CDR3 protein. The table lists about 420,000 distinct CDR3 sequences, roughly 10% of them singletons, with nearly 5.5% in the top ten. The sample here was PBMCs from the stem cell graft donor, taken from the stem cell graft. All receptors derive from a human donor who donated a stem cell graft to a child with acute myeloid leukemia.

This clonotype showed up many times. The V and J genes are TRBV5-1 and TRBJ2-7; D is ambiguous. CDR3 size: 14 residues. V was trimmed by 0 bases and J by 2 bases, leaving 9 bases between them. Per the germline V gene, CDR1 is SGHRS and CDR2 is YFSETQ. For the CDR3, the DNA is TGCGCCAGCAGCTTGGGGGGTGGGCCCTACGAGCAGTACTTC. This codes for CASSLGGGPYEQYF.

This clonotype was picked up many times. The chain links TRBV6-2 or TRBV6-3 to TRBJ2-2, with 8 nucleotides matching TRBD2. The CDR3 runs 17 residues. Trimming at V came to 7 bases and at J to 0 bases, leaving 10 bases not matched to a gene. Germline lookup yields CDR1 MNHEY and CDR2 SVGEGT. CDR3 sequence: CASKLSTSGANTGELFF. CDR3 nucleotide sequence: TGTGCCAGCAAACTTTCTACTAGCGGCGCGAACACCGGGGAGCTGTTTTTT.

This clonotype occurred many times. J is TRBJ1-5 and V is TRBV12-3 or TRBV12-4; D not resolved. CDR3 length: 12 amino acids. The V end was cut by 1 base, the J end by 4 bases, with 2 bases between. The CDR3 DNA reads TGTGCCAGCAGTTTAGTGAATCAGCCCCAGCATTTT. Protein product: CASSLVNQPQHF.

This rearrangement joins TRBV7-8 to TRBJ2-1; D may match TRBD1 or TRBD2 (7 bases each). Germline V lookup: CDR1 SGHVS, CDR2 FQNEAQ. The CDR3 runs 15 residues. V was pared by 5 bases and J by 2 bases, with 13 bases between. CDR3 protein: CASSATGRAYNEQFF. The CDR3, as DNA: TGTGCCAGCAGCGCGACAGGGAGGGCCTACAATGAGCAGTTCTTC. Full variable domain (rest looked up from reference TRBV7-8 and TRBJ2-1): GAGVSQSPRYKVAKRGQDVALRCDPISGHVSLFWYQQALGQGPEFLTYFQNEAQLDKSGLPSDRFFAERPEGSVSTLKIQRTQQEDSAVYLCASSATGRAYNEQFFGPGTRLTVL.

This clonotype has ten or more counts. The chain links TRBV20-1 to TRBJ2-1; TRBD2 matches at 8 bases. Germline trimming cut 5 bases from V and 3 bases from J; bases unmatched to any gene: 3. Germline V gives CDR1 DFQATT, CDR2 SNEGSKA (reference sequence). The CDR3 runs 13 residues. CDR3 nucleotide sequence: TGCAGTGCTTCCGGGACTAGCTACAATGAGCAGTTCTTC. Protein sequence: CSASGTSYNEQFF.

The table lists this clonotype with a few counts. The CDR3 bases are TGTGCCAGCAGCCCGGTGGTGGGAAACGGTCAGCCCCAGCATTTT. Translating gives CASSPVVGNGQPQHF. This sequence joins TRBV7-2 and TRBJ1-5; D call uncertain. Trimming stripped 5 bases from V and 6 bases from J, with 17 bases between. This CDR3 is built from 15 residues. Germline V gene data show CDR1 as SGHTA and CDR2 as FQGNSA. Drawing the rest from reference TRBV7-2 and TRBJ1-5, the complete variable domain is GAGVSQSPSNKVTEKGKDVELRCDPISGHTALYWYRQSLGQGLEFLIYFQGNSAPDKSGLPSDRFSAERTGGSVSTLTIQRTQQEDSAVYLCASSPVVGNGQPQHFGDGTRLSIL.

This clonotype showed up just a few times. The chain is built from TRBV7-9 and TRBJ1-1; D is perhaps TRBD1 (6 bases). The CDR3 is 15 residues long. V was shortened by 7 bases and J by 1 base, with 16 bases between the two germline ends. Per germline, CDR1 SEHNR and CDR2 FQNEAQ (reference sequence). DNA of the CDR3: TGTGCCAGCACCCCACGGGGGGGGCGGAACACTGAAGCTTTCTTT. It encodes CASTPRGGRNTEAFF.

V gene TRBV12-3 or TRBV12-4 combines with J gene TRBJ2-3, with D perhaps TRBD1 or TRBD2 (5 bases each). This CDR3 has 15 amino acids. V was shortened by 3 bases and J by 2 bases, with 12 bases between the two germline ends. The CDR3 sequence is CASSLARGHTDTQYF. In DNA, the CDR3 is TGTGCCAGCAGTTTGGCGAGGGGCCACACAGATACGCAGTATTTT.

The table lists this clonotype with a few counts. The chain is built from TRBV10-3 and TRBJ1-1; the match to TRBD1 covers 7 bases. Germline V CDR1 and CDR2: ENHRY, SYGVKD. V shed 6 bases and J 4 bases; nucleotides not matched to a gene: 14. The CDR3 has 16 residues. CDR3 in DNA: TGTGCCATCAGGAGTGGGGACAGCTCGGAGGCCACTGAAGCTTTCTTT. Protein: CAIRSGDSSEATEAFF.

In regard to this clonotype: The junction departs from the called germline gene at one end, perhaps through a read error. V gene TRBV30 combines with J gene TRBJ2-1; TRBD2 is a possible D gene (6 bases). This CDR3 region has 15 residues. CDR1 is GTSNPN and CDR2 is SVGIG in the germline V gene (reference sequence). The CDR3 reads CARSVRRGAYNEQFF. The CDR3 DNA follows: TGTGCCAGGAGTGTTCGGCGGGGCGCCTACAATGAGCAGTTCTTC.

This clonotype was seen repeatedly, ten times or more. The V and J genes are TRBV5-1 and TRBJ2-3; D call uncertain. The CDR3 is made up of 15 amino acids. V dropped 0 bases and J dropped 2 bases, with 10 bases sitting between them. Per the germline V gene, CDR1 is SGHRS and CDR2 is YFSETQ. In DNA form, the CDR3 reads TGCGCCAGCAGCTTGGACGTCAGATACACAGATACGCAGTATTTT. This translates into CASSLDVRYTDTQYF.

The rearrangement joins TRBV5-1 to TRBJ1-2; TRBD1 might be the D (6 bases). V lost 0 bases, J lost 4 bases, and 16 bases lay in between. Germline V gene sequence: CDR1 SGHRS, CDR2 YFSETQ. The CDR3 sequence is 16 residues long. In DNA form, the CDR3 reads TGCGCCAGCAGCTTGGCGGCGTCAGGGGAGGGCTATGGCTACACCTTC. Protein product: CASSLAASGEGYGYTF. The entire variable domain, with the rest obtained from reference TRBV5-1 and TRBJ1-2, is as follows: KAGVTQTPRYLIKTRGQQVTLSCSPISGHRSVSWYQQTPGQGLQFLFEYFSETQRNKGNFPGRFSGRQFSNSRSEMNVSTLELGDSALYLCASSLAASGEGYGYTFGSGTRLTVV.

Comment on this clonotype: One junction end does not reproduce the germline sequence, and a read error may be involved. V gene TRBV5-1 combines with J gene TRBJ2-2, with D perhaps matching TRBD2 (5 bases). This CDR3 contains 15 residues. Per the germline V gene, CDR1 is SGHRS and CDR2 is YFSETQ. This CDR3 is CASSLGHTNTGELFF. Here the CDR3 DNA reads TGCGCCAGCAGCTTGGGGCACACCAACACCGGGGAGCTGTTTTTC.

This clonotype was seen only a few times. V and J are TRBV10-3 and TRBJ2-5, with D uncertain. Germline loops: CDR1 ENHRY, CDR2 SYGVKD. This CDR3 contains 12 residues. Trimming pared 3 bases from V and 2 bases from J, leaving 4 bases between. The CDR3 coding sequence is TGTGCCATCAGTGACCCACAAGAGACCCAGTACTTC. Translating gives CAISDPQETQYF.

This clonotype was recorded many times. The genes are TRBV2 and TRBJ1-1; D not certain. Germline lookup yields CDR1 SNHLY and CDR2 FYNNEI. V was trimmed by 2 bases and J by 11 bases, leaving 9 bases between them. The CDR3 is 11 amino acids. The CDR3 DNA is TGTGCCAGCAGTGAACGAGGGTGGGCTTTCTTT. This codes for CASSERGWAFF.

This clonotype was found a few times. The chain carries TRBV29-1 and TRBJ1-1; a weak D match, TRBD1 (6 bases). Germline V gene lookup returns CDR1 SQVTM and CDR2 ANQGSEA. The CDR3 runs 11 residues. V was pared by 6 bases and J by 8 bases, with 13 bases between. The CDR3 here is CSVVGTQEAFF. CDR3 in DNA: TGCAGCGTGGTCGGGACACAAGAAGCTTTCTTT.

This clonotype was seen more than once but under ten times. The chain employs TRBV7-9 and TRBJ2-1, with D unclear. The ends were cut back, 4 bases at V and 7 bases at J, with 8 bases in the middle. The CDR3 has 12 residues. The germline CDR1 and CDR2 sequences are SEHNR and FQNEAQ (reference sequence). The CDR3 DNA reads TGTGCCAGCAGCTACACCCGGAATGAGCAGTTCTTC. Translating it yields CASSYTRNEQFF.

The CDR3 loop reads CATSRPLLGDTQYF. For the CDR3, the DNA is TGTGCCACCAGCAGACCCCTACTAGGGGATACGCAGTATTTT. This chain uses TRBV15 with TRBJ2-3, with D tentatively TRBD2 (5 bases). V lost 2 bases to trimming and J lost 6 bases, with 12 bases between them. The CDR3 extends over 14 amino acids. CDR1 and CDR2 from the germline V gene are LNHNV and YYDKDF (reference sequence).

The J gene is TRBJ2-5, the V gene TRBV25-1, with D possibly TRBD1 on 6 matching bases. Germline V gene data show CDR1 as MGHDK and CDR2 as SYGVNS. V lost 1 base to trimming and J lost 4 bases, with 19 bases between them. CDR3 length equals 17 residues. CDR3 bases: TGTGCCAGCAGTGAATCCACTTCTAGGGGGTGGGGAGAGACCCAGTACTTC. Protein product: CASSESTSRGWGETQYF. The entire variable domain, with the rest obtained from reference TRBV25-1 and TRBJ2-5, is as follows: EADIYQTPRYLVIGTGKKITLECSQTMGHDKMYWYQQDPGMELHLIHYSYGVNSTEKGDLSSESTVSRIRTEHFPLTLESARPSHTSQYLCASSESTSRGWGETQYFGPGTRLLVL.

This clonotype has a handful of counts. The chain combines TRBV5-1 with TRBJ1-5, with D unclear. The ends were cut back, 5 bases at V and 1 base at J, with 13 bases in the middle. Germline loops: CDR1 SGHRS, CDR2 YFSETQ. This CDR3 contains 15 residues. The CDR3 DNA reads TGCGCCAGCAGTTTAGGAATGCCGAGCAATCAGCCCCAGCATTTT. It specifies CASSLGMPSNQPQHF.

The sample holds many counts of this clonotype. The chain uses TRBV12-3 or TRBV12-4 and TRBJ1-2, with D unclear. Trimming took off 1 base at V and 2 bases at J, with 5 bases between the two ends. CDR3 length: 13 amino acids. The CDR3 coding sequence is TGTGCCAGCAGTTTAGGGCGGAACTATGGCTACACCTTC. It translates to CASSLGRNYGYTF.

The chain has TRBV4-1 and TRBJ1-1, with a tentative D call TRBD1 (6 bases). CDR3 length: 15 amino acids. V was pared by 0 bases and J by 6 bases, with 14 bases between. From germline, CDR1 is MGHRA and CDR2 YSYEKL. The CDR3, as DNA: TGCGCCAGCAGCCAAGATCCGGGCAGGGGATCTGAAGCTTTCTTT. Translating gives CASSQDPGRGSEAFF.

The genes are TRBV7-4 and TRBJ2-2; 7 bases map to TRBD1. CDR3 length: 17 residues. V dropped 8 bases and J dropped 0; count of bases not matched to a gene: 12. The germline CDR1 and CDR2 sequences are SGHVT and SQSDAQ. In nucleotides, the CDR3 is TGTGCCAGCCGAGGGGGCCCCCCCGCAACGAACACCGGGGAGCTGTTTTTT. Translation: CASRGGPPATNTGELFF.

J is TRBJ2-7 and V is TRBV5-1, with TRBD2 identical over 13 bases. V lost 4 bases and J lost 3; bases outside the gene matches: 7. CDR1 SGHRS and CDR2 YFSETQ come from the germline V gene. The CDR3 is 16 residues long. CDR3 sequence reads: CASSVLGTSGNYEQYF. The CDR3 bases are TGCGCCAGCAGCGTCTTGGGGACTAGCGGGAACTACGAGCAGTACTTC.

This clonotype was seen only a few times. The chain recombines TRBV5-1 with TRBJ2-3; perhaps D is TRBD1 or TRBD2 (5 bases each). Trimming took off 2 bases at V and 10 bases at J, with 20 bases between the two ends. Germline V lookup: CDR1 SGHRS, CDR2 YFSETQ. The CDR3 is 15 amino acids. CDR3 residues: CASSLALGTGPAQYF. Written as DNA, the CDR3 is TGCGCCAGCAGCTTAGCGCTTGGGACCGGTCCAGCGCAGTATTTT.

The chain carries TRBV7-6 and TRBJ2-1, with 8 nucleotides matching TRBD2. V lost 1 base and J lost 7; bases outside the gene matches: 9. The CDR3 totals 16 residues. Germline CDR1 SGHVS, CDR2 FNYEAQ. The CDR3 nucleotides are TGTGCCAGCAGCTTAGAGAGTGGCGGGGGGTGGAATGAGCAGTTCTTC. Translation: CASSLESGGGWNEQFF.

This chain joins TRBV5-1 and TRBJ1-4; 10 bases align to TRBD1. V gave up 2 bases and J gave up 4 bases; unmatched junction bases: 5. CDR3 length: 16 residues. CDR1 and CDR2 (germline): SGHRS, YFSETQ. Here the CDR3 reads CASSFSGQGVNEKLFF. The CDR3, as DNA: TGCGCCAGCAGCTTCTCCGGACAGGGGGTTAATGAAAAACTGTTTTTT.

The chain has TRBV12-3 or TRBV12-4 and TRBJ1-1, with a possible D match to TRBD1 (5 bases). V was cut by 8 bases and J by 6 bases, with 10 bases left in between. There are 11 residues in the CDR3. The CDR3 loop is CASHRGPEAFF. In DNA, the CDR3 is TGTGCCAGCCATAGGGGTCCTGAAGCTTTCTTT.

The V call is TRBV15, the J call TRBJ2-5; TRBD2 aligns across 10 bases. Germline CDR1 LNHNV, CDR2 YYDKDF (reference sequence). The CDR3 contains 16 residues. Trimming took 6 bases from V and 2 from J; bases not matched to a gene: 9. CDR3 amino acids: CATRMAGTSVQETQYF. CDR3 coding DNA: TGTGCCACCAGGATGGCCGGGACTAGCGTACAAGAGACCCAGTACTTC.

This clonotype was detected a few times. The V and J genes are TRBV5-4 and TRBJ2-3; weak D call: TRBD2 (6 bases). V lost 4 bases, J lost 2 bases, and 17 bases lay in between. This CDR3 spans 16 amino acids. Germline CDR1 reads SGHNT; CDR2 reads YYREEE (reference sequence). The CDR3 protein is CASSTGGGPFTDTQYF. The CDR3 nucleotides read TGTGCCAGCAGCACCGGGGGAGGCCCATTCACAGATACGCAGTATTTT.

This clonotype has just a few counts. The chain uses TRBV9 and TRBJ2-3; tentative D call: TRBD2 (5 bases). There are 15 residues in the CDR3. Germline V lookup: CDR1 SGDLS, CDR2 YYNGEE. V lost 2 bases and J lost 1, with 11 bases in between. This chain's CDR3 is CASSVSGVGTDTQYF. DNA of the CDR3: TGTGCCAGCAGCGTCTCCGGGGTTGGCACAGATACGCAGTATTTT.

This clonotype was counted between two and nine times. V and J are TRBV7-2 and TRBJ2-2; D uncertain. Germline V CDR1 and CDR2: SGHTA, FQGNSA. The CDR3 consists of 15 residues. Trimming removed 3 bases from V and 1 base from J, with 9 bases in between. CDR3 in DNA: TGTGCCAGCAGCTTTCGACGAGTGAACACCGGGGAGCTGTTTTTT. Protein sequence: CASSFRRVNTGELFF.